This T cell receptor beta chain was obtained from a study of beta chain features in type 1 diabetes. Study details: Age, gender and cell yields were similar between patients and healthy donors. Summed over all samples, the examined sorted cells came to 90 million to 120 million. Study-wide results and caveats: When Type 1 diabetes patients were examined, their TCRB CDR3s proved moderately but significantly shorter in all four CD4+ subsets. Cells that show high TCR expression could be over-represented by cDNA sequencing.

Averaging roughly 110 mL, one heparinised blood draw was given by each donor. This clone has a handful of counts. What it binds is unknown. J was trimmed by 0 bases and V by 1 base; bases with no gene match: 1. The CDR3 contains 15 residues. Germline CDR1 reads SGHNT; CDR2 reads YYREEE (reference sequence). Reverse transcription of all isolated RNA meant that expressed TCRB transcripts were sequenced. Generated by immunoSEQ multiplex PCR, the TCRdb table keeps only in-frame clones and is missing some. The sample records 630,000 or so clones, over 11% being singletons. This clonotype was obtained from a man aged 18 to 30 with type 1 diabetes. The sequenced material came from naive CD4+ T cells from blood. The gene calls are TRBV5-4 and TRBJ2-4; 7 bases align to TRBD1. CDR3 amino acids: CASSLNRGAKNIQYF. CDR3 coding DNA: TGTGCCAGCAGCTTGAACAGGGGAGCCAAAAACATTCAGTACTTC.